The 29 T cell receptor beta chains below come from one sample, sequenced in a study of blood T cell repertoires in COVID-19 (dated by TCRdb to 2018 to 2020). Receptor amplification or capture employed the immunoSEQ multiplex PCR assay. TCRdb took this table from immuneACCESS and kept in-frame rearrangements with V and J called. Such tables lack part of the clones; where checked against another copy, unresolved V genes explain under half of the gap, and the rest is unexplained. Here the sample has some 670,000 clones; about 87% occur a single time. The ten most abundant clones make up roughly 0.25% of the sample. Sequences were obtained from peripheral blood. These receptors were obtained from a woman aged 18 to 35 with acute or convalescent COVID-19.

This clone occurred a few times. Here the CDR3 reads CASSLRSVGGDGYTF. The CDR3 DNA reads as TGTGCCAGCAGTTTACGGTCTGTGGGGGGGGATGGCTACACCTTC. The V call is TRBV27, the J call TRBJ1-2; D is perhaps TRBD1 (5 bases). V was shortened by 2 bases and J by 6 bases, with 16 bases between the two germline ends. This CDR3 is 15 amino acids long. Germline CDR1 reads MNHEY; CDR2 reads SMNVEV (reference sequence).

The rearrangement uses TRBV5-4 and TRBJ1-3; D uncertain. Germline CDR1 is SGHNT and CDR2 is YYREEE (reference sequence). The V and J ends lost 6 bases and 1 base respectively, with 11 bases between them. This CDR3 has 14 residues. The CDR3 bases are TGTGCCAGCACCCGACGGGGTTCTGGAAACACCATATATTTT. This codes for CASTRRGSGNTIYF.

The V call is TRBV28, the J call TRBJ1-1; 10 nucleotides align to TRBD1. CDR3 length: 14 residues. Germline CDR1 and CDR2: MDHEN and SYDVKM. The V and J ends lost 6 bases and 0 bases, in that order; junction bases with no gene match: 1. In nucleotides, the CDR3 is TGTGCCAGCAGAGGGACAGGGGTGAACACTGAAGCTTTCTTT. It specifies CASRGTGVNTEAFF.

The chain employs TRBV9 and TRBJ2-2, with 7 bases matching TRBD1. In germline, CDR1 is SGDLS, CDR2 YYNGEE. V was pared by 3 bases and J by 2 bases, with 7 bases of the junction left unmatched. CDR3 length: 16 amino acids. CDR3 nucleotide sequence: TGTGCCAGCAGCGCCAACAGGGGTCTCAACACCGGGGAGCTGTTTTTT. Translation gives CASSANRGLNTGELFF.

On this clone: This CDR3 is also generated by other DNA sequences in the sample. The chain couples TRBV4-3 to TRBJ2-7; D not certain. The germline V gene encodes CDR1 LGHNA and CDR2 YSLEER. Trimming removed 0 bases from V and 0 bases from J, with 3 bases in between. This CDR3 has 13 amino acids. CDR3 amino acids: CASSQDSSYEQYF. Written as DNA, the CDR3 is TGCGCCAGCAGCCAAGACTCCTCCTACGAGCAGTACTTC.

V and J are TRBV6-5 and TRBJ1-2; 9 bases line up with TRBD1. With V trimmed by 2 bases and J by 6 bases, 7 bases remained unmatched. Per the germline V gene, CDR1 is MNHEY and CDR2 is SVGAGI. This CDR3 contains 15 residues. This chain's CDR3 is CASSYRARDRDGYTF. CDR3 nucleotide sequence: TGTGCCAGCAGTTACAGGGCCCGGGACAGGGATGGCTACACCTTC.

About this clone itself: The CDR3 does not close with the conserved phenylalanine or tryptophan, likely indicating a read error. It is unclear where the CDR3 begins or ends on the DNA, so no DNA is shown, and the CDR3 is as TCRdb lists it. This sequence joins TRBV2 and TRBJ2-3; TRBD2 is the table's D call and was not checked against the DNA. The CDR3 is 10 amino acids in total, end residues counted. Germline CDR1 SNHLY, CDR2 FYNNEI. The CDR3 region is CASSGGDSTY.

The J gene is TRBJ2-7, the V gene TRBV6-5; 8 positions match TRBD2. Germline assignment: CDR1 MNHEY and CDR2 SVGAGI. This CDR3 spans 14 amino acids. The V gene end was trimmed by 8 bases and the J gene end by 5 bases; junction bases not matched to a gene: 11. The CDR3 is CASSTAGGWDEQYF. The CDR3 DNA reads TGTGCCAGCTCTACCGCGGGGGGCTGGGACGAGCAGTACTTC.

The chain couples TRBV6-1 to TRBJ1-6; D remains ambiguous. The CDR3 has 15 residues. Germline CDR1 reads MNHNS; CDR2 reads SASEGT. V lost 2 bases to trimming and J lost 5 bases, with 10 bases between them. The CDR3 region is CASSESWSDNSPLHF. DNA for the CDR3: TGTGCCAGCAGTGAAAGTTGGAGCGATAATTCACCCCTCCACTTT.

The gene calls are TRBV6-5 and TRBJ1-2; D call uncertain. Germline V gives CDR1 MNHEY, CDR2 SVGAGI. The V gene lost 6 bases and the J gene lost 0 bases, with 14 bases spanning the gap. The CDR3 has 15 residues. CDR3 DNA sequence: TGTGCCAGCAGCCCCCGATCAGATACTAACTATGGCTACACCTTC. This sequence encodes CASSPRSDTNYGYTF.

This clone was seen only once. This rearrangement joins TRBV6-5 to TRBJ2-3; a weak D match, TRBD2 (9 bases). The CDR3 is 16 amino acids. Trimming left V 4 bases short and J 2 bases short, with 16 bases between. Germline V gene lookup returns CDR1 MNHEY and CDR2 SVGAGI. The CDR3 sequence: CASSSSGTGLTDTQYF. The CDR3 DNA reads TGTGCCAGCAGTTCTAGCGGGACAGGACTCACAGATACGCAGTATTTT.

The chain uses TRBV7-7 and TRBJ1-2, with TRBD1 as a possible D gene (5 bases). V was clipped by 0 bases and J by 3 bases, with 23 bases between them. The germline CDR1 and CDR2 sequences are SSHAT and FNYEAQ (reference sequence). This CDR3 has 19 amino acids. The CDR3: CASSLATREGRPGDYGYTF. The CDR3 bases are TGTGCCAGCAGCTTAGCCACGAGGGAGGGCAGGCCGGGGGACTATGGCTACACCTTC.

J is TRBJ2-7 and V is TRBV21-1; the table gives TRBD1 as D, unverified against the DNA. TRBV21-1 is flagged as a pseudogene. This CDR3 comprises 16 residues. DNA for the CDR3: TGTGCCAGCAGCTGCAGGACAGGGTATTTTTCCTACGAGCAGTACTTC. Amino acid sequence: CASSCRTGYFSYEQYF.

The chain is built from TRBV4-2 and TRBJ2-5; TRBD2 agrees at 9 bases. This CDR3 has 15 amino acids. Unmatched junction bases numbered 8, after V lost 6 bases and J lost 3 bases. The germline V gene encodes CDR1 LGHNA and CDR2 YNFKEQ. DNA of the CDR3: TGTGCCAGCAGGCCTTGGGGCGGGGGGGAAGAGACCCAGTACTTC. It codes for CASRPWGGGEETQYF.

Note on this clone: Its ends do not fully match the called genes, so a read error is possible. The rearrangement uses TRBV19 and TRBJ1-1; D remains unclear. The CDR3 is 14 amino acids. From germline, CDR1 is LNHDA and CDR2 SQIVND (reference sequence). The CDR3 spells CASKYSGTNAEAFF. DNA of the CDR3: TGTGCCAGTAAGTACTCGGGAACGAACGCTGAAGCTTTCTTT.

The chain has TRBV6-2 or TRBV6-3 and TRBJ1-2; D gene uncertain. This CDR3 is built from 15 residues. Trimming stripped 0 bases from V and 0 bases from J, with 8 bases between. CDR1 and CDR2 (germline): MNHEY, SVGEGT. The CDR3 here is CASSYSKLPNYGYTF. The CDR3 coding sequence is TGTGCCAGCAGTTACTCGAAGCTTCCTAACTATGGCTACACCTTC.

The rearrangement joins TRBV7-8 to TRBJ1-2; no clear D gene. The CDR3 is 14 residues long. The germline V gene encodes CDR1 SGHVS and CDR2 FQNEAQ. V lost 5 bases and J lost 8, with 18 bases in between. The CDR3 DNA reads TGTGCCAGCAGCCTCCTAGGGCGGGCGGAGGGCTACACCTTC. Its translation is CASSLLGRAEGYTF.

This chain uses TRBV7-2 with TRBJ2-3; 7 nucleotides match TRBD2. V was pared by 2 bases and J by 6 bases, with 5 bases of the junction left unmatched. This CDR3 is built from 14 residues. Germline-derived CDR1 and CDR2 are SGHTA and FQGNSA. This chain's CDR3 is CASSLRTSFDTQYF. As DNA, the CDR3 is TGTGCCAGCAGCTTAAGGACTAGTTTTGATACGCAGTATTTT.

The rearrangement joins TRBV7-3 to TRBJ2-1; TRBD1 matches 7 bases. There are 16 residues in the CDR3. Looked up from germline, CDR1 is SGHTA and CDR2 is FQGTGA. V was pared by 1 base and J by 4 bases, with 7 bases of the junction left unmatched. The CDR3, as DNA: TGTGCCAGCAGCTTAAGTAGGACAGGAAGGTACAATGAGCAGTTCTTC. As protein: CASSLSRTGRYNEQFF.

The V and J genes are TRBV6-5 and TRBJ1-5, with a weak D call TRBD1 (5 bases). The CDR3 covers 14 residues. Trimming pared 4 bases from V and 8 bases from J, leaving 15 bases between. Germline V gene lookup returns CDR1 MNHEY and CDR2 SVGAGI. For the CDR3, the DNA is TGTGCCAGCAGTTTGGTCGGATTAGGGGAGCCCCAGCATTTT. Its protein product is CASSLVGLGEPQHF.

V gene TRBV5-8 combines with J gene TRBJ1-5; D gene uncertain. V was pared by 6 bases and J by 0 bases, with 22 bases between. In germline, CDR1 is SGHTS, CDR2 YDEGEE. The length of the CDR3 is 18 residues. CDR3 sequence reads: CASNFEVLSLYSNQPQHF. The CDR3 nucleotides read TGTGCCAGCAATTTTGAAGTTCTGAGTTTATATAGCAATCAGCCCCAGCATTTT.

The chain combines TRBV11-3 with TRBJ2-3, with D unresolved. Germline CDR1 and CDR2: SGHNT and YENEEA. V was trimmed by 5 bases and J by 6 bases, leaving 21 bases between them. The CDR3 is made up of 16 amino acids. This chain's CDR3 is CASSGDSDPLLDTQYF. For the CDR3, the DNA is TGTGCCAGCAGCGGCGACTCAGACCCATTATTGGATACGCAGTATTTT. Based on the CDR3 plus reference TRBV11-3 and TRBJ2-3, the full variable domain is EAGVVQSPRYKIIEKKQPVAFWCNPISGHNTLYWYLQNLGQGPELLIRYENEEAVDDSQLPKDRFSAERLKGVDSTLKIQPAELGDSAVYLCASSGDSDPLLDTQYFGPGTRLTVL.

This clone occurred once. This CDR3 is CASDRGGNEQFF. The CDR3 coding sequence is TGTGCCAGTGACAGGGGTGGAAATGAGCAGTTCTTC. The chain employs TRBV19 and TRBJ2-1, with 8 bases that match TRBD1. The CDR3 totals 12 residues. The trim removed 8 bases at V and 7 bases at J, leaving 4 bases unmatched. Per the germline V gene, CDR1 is LNHDA and CDR2 is SQIVND (reference sequence).

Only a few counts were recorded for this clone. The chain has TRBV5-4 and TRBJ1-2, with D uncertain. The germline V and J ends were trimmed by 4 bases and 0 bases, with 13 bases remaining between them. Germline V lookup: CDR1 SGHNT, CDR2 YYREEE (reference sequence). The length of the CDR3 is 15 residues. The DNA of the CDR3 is TGTGCCAGCAGCCCGACGGACTCAGCTAACTATGGCTACACCTTC. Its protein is CASSPTDSANYGYTF.

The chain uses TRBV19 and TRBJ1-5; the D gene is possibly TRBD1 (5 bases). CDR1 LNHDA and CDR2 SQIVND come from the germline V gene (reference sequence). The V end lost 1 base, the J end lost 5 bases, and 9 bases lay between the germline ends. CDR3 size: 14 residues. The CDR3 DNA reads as TGTGCCAGTAGTATAGGACAGTCCTATCAGCCCCAGCATTTT. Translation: CASSIGQSYQPQHF.

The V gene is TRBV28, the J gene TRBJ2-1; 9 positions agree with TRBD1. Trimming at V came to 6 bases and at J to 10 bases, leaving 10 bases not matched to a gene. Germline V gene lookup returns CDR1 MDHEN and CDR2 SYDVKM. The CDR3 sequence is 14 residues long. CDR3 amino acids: CASRKDRGVEEQFF. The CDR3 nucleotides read TGTGCCAGCAGGAAGGACAGGGGAGTTGAGGAGCAGTTCTTC.

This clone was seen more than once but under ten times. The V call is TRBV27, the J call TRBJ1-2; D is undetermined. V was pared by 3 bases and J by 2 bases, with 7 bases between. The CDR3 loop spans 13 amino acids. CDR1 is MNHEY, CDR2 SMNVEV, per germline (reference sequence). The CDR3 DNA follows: TGTGCCAGCAGTTTTGGGGAGAACTATGGCTACACCTTC. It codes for CASSFGENYGYTF.

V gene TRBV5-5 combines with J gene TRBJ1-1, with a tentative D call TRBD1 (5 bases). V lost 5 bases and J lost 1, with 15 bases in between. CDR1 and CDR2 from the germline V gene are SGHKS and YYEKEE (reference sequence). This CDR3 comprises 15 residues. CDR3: CASRGSRTGNTEAFF. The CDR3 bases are TGTGCCAGCAGAGGAAGCCGAACAGGGAACACTGAAGCTTTCTTT. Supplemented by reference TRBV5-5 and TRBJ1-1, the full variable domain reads DAGVTQSPTHLIKTRGQQVTLRCSPISGHKSVSWYQQVLGQGPQFIFQYYEKEERGRGNFPDRFSARQFPNYSSELNVNALLLGDSALYLCASRGSRTGNTEAFFGQGTRLTVV.

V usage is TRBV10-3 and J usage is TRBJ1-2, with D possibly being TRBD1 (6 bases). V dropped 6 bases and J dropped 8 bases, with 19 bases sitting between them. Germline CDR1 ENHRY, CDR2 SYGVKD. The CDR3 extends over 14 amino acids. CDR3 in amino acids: CAISPTGKSEGYTF. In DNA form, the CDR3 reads TGTGCCATCAGCCCAACAGGGAAGTCGGAAGGCTACACCTTC.